Listed here are 5 T cell receptor beta chains from one sample, sequenced in a study of human T cells and chemical hapten exposure. Time point given: patch test 3, about 24 weeks after DPC sensitization. Treatment given: therapeutic diphenylcyclopropenone sensitization with weekly scalp DPC. TCRdb reprocessed the RACE reads with MiXCR, giving one entry per CDR3 protein. The sample includes 210,000 or so distinct CDR3 sequences, under 25% of them seen just once. The sequences come from whole blood, collected in connection with sensitization to the hapten diphenylcyclopropenone (DPC). All receptors derive from a woman in her forties with alopecia areata. Some clones in this sample may be carry-over from other donors' samples.

The chain uses TRBV7-2 and TRBJ2-7; 8 bases line up with TRBD1. Trimming cost V 2 bases and J 3 bases; bases outside gene matches: 6. Germline V gene lookup returns CDR1 SGHTA and CDR2 FQGNSA. The CDR3 runs 15 residues. The CDR3 here is CASSLMGQAVYEQYF. The CDR3 nucleotides are TGTGCCAGCAGCTTAATGGGACAGGCAGTCTACGAGCAGTACTTC.

The chain has TRBV10-3 and TRBJ2-6, with D possibly TRBD2 on 7 matching bases. The CDR3 is 18 residues long. The germline V and J ends were trimmed by 6 bases and 0 bases, with 18 bases remaining between them. CDR1 and CDR2 from the germline V gene are ENHRY and SYGVKD. CDR3 amino acids: CAIREGGHPLSGANVLTF. CDR3 coding DNA: TGTGCCATCAGGGAGGGGGGGCATCCACTCTCTGGGGCCAACGTCCTGACTTTC.

V and J are TRBV7-2 and TRBJ1-5, with a tentative D call TRBD1 (6 bases). This CDR3 contains 14 residues. The germline V gene has CDR1 SGHTA and CDR2 FQGNSA. V dropped 5 bases and J dropped 2 bases, with 10 bases sitting between them. The CDR3 here is CASSERQGNQPQHF. As DNA, the CDR3 is TGTGCCAGCAGCGAACGACAGGGCAATCAGCCCCAGCATTTT.

The CDR3 DNA reads TGTGCCAGCAGTTACTACGGGAGAACGAACACCGGGGAGCTGTTTTTT. This sequence encodes CASSYYGRTNTGELFF. V usage is TRBV6-2 or TRBV6-3 and J usage is TRBJ2-2, with D perhaps matching TRBD2 (6 bases). This CDR3 region has 16 residues. With 1 base removed from V and 0 bases from J, the gap between germline ends came to 9 bases. Germline loops: CDR1 MNHEY, CDR2 SVGEGT.

This clonotype has at least ten counts. The gene calls are TRBV27 and TRBJ1-1; 7 bases map to TRBD1. Trimming at V came to 5 bases and at J to 10 bases, leaving 7 bases not matched to a gene. Germline V lookup: CDR1 MNHEY, CDR2 SMNVEV (reference sequence). The CDR3 loop spans 12 amino acids. This CDR3 reads CASSLRTGPAFF. CDR3 in DNA: TGTGCCAGCAGTCTCCGGACAGGACCAGCTTTCTTT.